The present T cell receptor beta chain was sequenced within a study of blood T cell repertoires in COVID-19. Turning to the study itself: From the United States, Italy and Spain came samples of acute and convalescent COVID-19. Sample material is recorded as cDNA or gDNA derived from T cells, B-cell-depleted T cells, or PBMCs.

Original handling: Reference gene primer amplification in the assay estimated nucleated cell counts. Produced via immunoSEQ multiplex PCR; TCRdb's table is partial and in-frame only. V and J calls and clone size are those listed in that table; D and trimming were worked out from the DNA. The table shows some 15,000 clones, with over 75% occurring only once. The CDR3 is 14 amino acids. J gave up 6 bases and V 5 bases, and 5 bases lay outside the gene matches. Germline loops: CDR1 SGHTA, CDR2 FQGNSA. The sequenced material came from peripheral blood. This sequence was found in a man in his 70s in a cohort sampled during active COVID-19. The rearrangement uses TRBV7-2 and TRBJ2-7, with 12 positions matching TRBD2. In nucleotides, the CDR3 is TGTGCCAGCAGCCCGACTAGCGGGAGAGCCGAGCAGTACTTC. This encodes CASSPTSGRAEQYF.